The 20 T cell receptor beta chains below all came from one sample that was sequenced in a study of shared T cell receptors in the human thymus. Some clones are missing from TCRdb's copy, which holds only in-frame ones; the method was immunoSEQ multiplex PCR. The sample holds just under 550,000 clones, more than 75% seen once. These data also formed part of another study, on human thymus T cells.

The specimen sequenced was thymocytes. All receptors derive from a boy under two years old with a congenital heart defect.

The genes are TRBV7-9 and TRBJ2-1; 12 nucleotides align to TRBD2. The CDR3 is 16 residues long. Germline trimming cut 5 bases from V and 5 bases from J; bases unmatched to any gene: 7. From germline, CDR1 is SEHNR and CDR2 FQNEAQ (reference sequence). CDR3 DNA sequence: TGTGCCAGCAGCACAAGGACTAGCGGGACCAACAATGAGCAGTTCTTC. Protein product: CASSTRTSGTNNEQFF.

This chain links TRBV9 with TRBJ2-3; TRBD2 matches at 12 bases. With V trimmed by 2 bases and J by 3 bases, 7 bases remained unmatched. The CDR3 has 17 residues. CDR1 and CDR2 from the germline V gene are SGDLS and YYNGEE. The CDR3 DNA reads as TGTGCCAGCAGCGTGACTAGCGGGAGTGCAGGAACAGATACGCAGTATTTT. Translated, it gives CASSVTSGSAGTDTQYF. Using reference TRBV9 and TRBJ2-3 for the parts outside the CDR3, the full variable domain is DSGVTQTPKHLITATGQRVTLRCSPRSGDLSVYWYQQSLDQGLQFLIQYYNGEERAKGNILERFSAQQFPDLHSELNLSSLELGDSALYFCASSVTSGSAGTDTQYFGPGTRLTVL.

V is TRBV4-3 and J is TRBJ2-7, with 14 bases fitting TRBD2. From germline, CDR1 is LGHNA and CDR2 YSLEER. This CDR3 is 18 amino acids long. After removal of 1 base from V and 3 bases from J, the junction contained 8 bases not matched to a gene. CDR3 bases: TGCGCCAGCAGCCAAGCATCCCCCGGGACTAGCGGGAGCTACGAGCAGTACTTC. Encoded protein: CASSQASPGTSGSYEQYF.

The gene calls are TRBV4-2 and TRBJ2-3; TRBD2 agrees at 7 bases. The germline CDR1 and CDR2 sequences are LGHNA and YNFKEQ. The length of the CDR3 is 15 residues. The junction had 8 bases not matched to a gene; V was cut back by 3 bases and J by 5 bases. CDR3 in amino acids: CASSHPGGGEDTQYF. DNA for the CDR3: TGTGCCAGCAGCCACCCGGGGGGAGGTGAAGATACGCAGTATTTT.

V usage is TRBV28 and J usage is TRBJ2-7; possible D gene TRBD1, 5 bases. This CDR3 comprises 12 residues. V lost 6 bases and J 6 bases, leaving 12 bases between the germline ends. Germline CDR1 reads MDHEN; CDR2 reads SYDVKM. In DNA form, the CDR3 reads TGTGCCAGCAGCCACAGGCTATGCGAGCAGTACTTC. Its translation is CASSHRLCEQYF.

The chain combines TRBV19 with TRBJ2-7; D is possibly TRBD1 (5 bases). Germline values: CDR1 LNHDA, CDR2 SQIVND (reference sequence). V was pared by 5 bases and J by 3 bases, with 14 bases between. The CDR3 has 14 amino acids. CDR3 loop: CASSAGKGNYEQYF. The CDR3 bases are TGTGCCAGTAGTGCAGGGAAGGGGAACTACGAGCAGTACTTC.

This chain uses TRBV7-9 with TRBJ2-1, with a tentative D call TRBD1 (6 bases). From germline, CDR1 is SEHNR and CDR2 FQNEAQ (reference sequence). V lost 5 bases, J lost 4 bases, and 15 bases lay in between. The CDR3 is 15 residues long. CDR3 bases: TGTGCCAGCAGCCCCCATGCAGGGGATTACAATGAGCAGTTCTTC. Protein: CASSPHAGDYNEQFF.

The V and J genes are TRBV27 and TRBJ1-4, with a tentative D call TRBD1 (5 bases). V shed 6 bases and J shed 8 bases, with 16 bases lying between them. In germline, CDR1 is MNHEY, CDR2 SMNVEV (reference sequence). This CDR3 comprises 14 residues. This chain's CDR3 is CASSLQGSGEKLFF. The CDR3 DNA reads TGTGCCAGCAGCCTCCAGGGTTCAGGCGAAAAACTGTTTTTT.

The rearrangement links TRBV5-1 to TRBJ2-7; maybe TRBD2 (6 bases). Germline assignment: CDR1 SGHRS and CDR2 YFSETQ. There are 13 residues in the CDR3. V dropped 7 bases and J dropped 3 bases, with 14 bases sitting between them. Here the CDR3 DNA reads TGCGCCAGCTCCGGGGGACCCAACTACGAGCAGTACTTC. It specifies CASSGGPNYEQYF.

This clone was detected only once. This chain connects TRBV4-1 to TRBJ2-7; 7 positions match TRBD1. The CDR3 contains 13 residues. CDR1 and CDR2 (germline): MGHRA, YSYEKL. V trimming: 0 bases; J trimming: 6 bases; junction bases outside the gene matches: 2. In nucleotides, the CDR3 is TGCGCCAGCAGCCAAGATGGGACAGCCGAGCAGTACTTC. It encodes CASSQDGTAEQYF.

The chain links TRBV4-3 to TRBJ2-2; tentatively, D is TRBD2 (5 bases). Deletions cut 0 bases from V and 5 bases from J, with 13 bases between. Germline-derived CDR1 and CDR2 are LGHNA and YSLEER. This CDR3 has 16 residues. The CDR3 loop is CASSQDRSGYTGELFF. The CDR3 coding sequence is TGCGCCAGCAGCCAAGATAGGAGCGGCTATACCGGGGAGCTGTTTTTT.

In its sample, this clone was seen once. This rearrangement joins TRBV29-1 to TRBJ2-7; perhaps TRBD1 as D (6 bases). CDR3 size: 18 residues. CDR1 is SQVTM and CDR2 is ANQGSEA in the germline V gene. The V end was cut by 1 base, the J end by 6 bases, with 28 bases between. The CDR3 sequence is CSVEAPGVGLGGTTEQYF. CDR3 DNA: TGCAGCGTTGAAGCCCCAGGGGTCGGCCTTGGTGGTACTACCGAGCAGTACTTC.

The J gene is TRBJ1-2, the V gene TRBV5-1, with TRBD1 as a possible D gene (5 bases). The CDR3 loop spans 15 amino acids. Germline loops: CDR1 SGHRS, CDR2 YFSETQ. Trimming left V 1 base short and J 4 bases short, with 14 bases between. Here the CDR3 DNA reads TGCGCCAGCAGCTTGAGGCAGGGATCGAGCTATGGCTACACCTTC. Its protein is CASSLRQGSSYGYTF.

The chain employs TRBV9 and TRBJ2-3; 9 positions match TRBD1. The V and J ends lost 4 bases and 6 bases, in that order; junction bases with no gene match: 12. The CDR3 contains 16 residues. Germline V gene lookup returns CDR1 SGDLS and CDR2 YYNGEE. The CDR3 here is CASSSRTGAYWDTQYF. DNA of the CDR3: TGTGCCAGCAGCTCCAGGACAGGGGCGTATTGGGATACGCAGTATTTT.

The DNA of the CDR3 is TGTGCTAGTACGGGTAAAACTAGCACAGATACGCAGTATTTT. Residues: CASTGKTSTDTQYF. The chain employs TRBV12-5 and TRBJ2-3; D is unclear. The V gene lost 8 bases and the J gene lost 0 bases, with 12 bases spanning the gap. CDR1 is LGHNT and CDR2 is FRNRAP in the germline V gene. The CDR3 totals 14 residues.

The chain combines TRBV7-8 with TRBJ1-5; 8 positions match TRBD1. Trimming removed 5 bases from V and 5 bases from J; junction bases left unmatched: 2. The CDR3 contains 13 residues. CDR1 and CDR2 from the germline V gene are SGHVS and FQNEAQ. Here the CDR3 reads CASSPTGDQPQHF. The CDR3 nucleotides read TGTGCCAGCAGCCCGACAGGGGATCAGCCCCAGCATTTT.

The V and J genes are TRBV7-9 and TRBJ2-1; the D gene is possibly TRBD1 (6 bases). Germline V gene lookup returns CDR1 SEHNR and CDR2 FQNEAQ (reference sequence). V was clipped by 4 bases and J by 7 bases, with 8 bases between them. This CDR3 has 12 amino acids. The CDR3 region has the DNA TGTGCCAGCAGCTACAGGGCTAATGAGCAGTTCTTC. This gives the protein CASSYRANEQFF.

V usage is TRBV29-1 and J usage is TRBJ2-7; TRBD2 matches 10 bases. The V gene's germline CDR1 is SQVTM and CDR2 ANQGSEA. Germline trimming cut 6 bases from V and 5 bases from J; bases unmatched to any gene: 10. The CDR3 totals 14 residues. The CDR3 reads CSVPSLAGTNEQYF. The CDR3, as DNA: TGCAGCGTCCCGTCACTAGCGGGGACAAACGAGCAGTACTTC.

The chain has TRBV27 and TRBJ2-7, with a weak D call TRBD1 (5 bases). CDR3 length: 14 amino acids. The ends were cut back, 3 bases at V and 2 bases at J, with 11 bases in the middle. From germline, CDR1 is MNHEY and CDR2 SMNVEV (reference sequence). The CDR3 DNA sequence: TGTGCCAGCAGTTTCCTGGGGCCTGCCTACGAGCAGTACTTC. Residues: CASSFLGPAYEQYF.

The gene calls are TRBV19 and TRBJ2-7, with TRBD2 identical over 10 bases. The germline V gene encodes CDR1 LNHDA and CDR2 SQIVND (reference sequence). Trimming removed 5 bases from V and 3 bases from J; junction bases left unmatched: 10. The CDR3 has 16 residues. CDR3 in DNA: TGTGCCAGTAGTTCCGGGGGAGTAGCGGGAGGCTACGAGCAGTACTTC. It codes for CASSSGGVAGGYEQYF.